This T cell receptor (beta chain) originates from a study of blood T cell repertoires in COVID-19. Study context: The United States, Italy and Spain were the sources of the acute and convalescent COVID-19 samples. Sources were T cells, B-cell-depleted T cells, or PBMCs; the material itself was cDNA or gDNA.

The germline CDR1 and CDR2 sequences are MDHEN and SYDVKM. The length of the CDR3 is 17 residues. Losses at the gene ends were 3 bases for V and 8 bases for J; bases not matched to a gene: 14. Authors' processing steps: Nucleated cell number was recorded as an estimate derived from reference gene primer amplification. This table comes from immunoSEQ multiplex PCR, and its TCRdb copy is limited to in-frame clones, with some not included. That table is the source of V, J and clone size, and D and trimming were worked out from the DNA. The profile covers 300,000 to 350,000 clones, with approximately 92% appearing a single time and roughly 6.8% taken by the ten largest. A Seattle source enrolled patients during active infection and followed them longitudinally.

The clonotype originates from a woman between 25 and 40 years old with COVID-19, enrolled during active disease. The material sequenced was peripheral blood. J is TRBJ2-1 and V is TRBV28, with 9 bases that match TRBD2. The CDR3 DNA reads as TGTGCCAGCAGTTTTGGTTGGGGCGGGAGGGCCGTTTATGAGCAGTTCTTC. Translation: CASSFGWGGRAVYEQFF.